Listed here is a single TCR beta chain. Antigen: not known. The repertoire was sequenced with immunoSEQ multiplex PCR; TCRdb's copy has only in-frame clones and lacks some. The table shows roughly 160,000 clones, with roughly nine tenths occurring only once. CDR3 size: 15 residues. V lost 5 bases to trimming and J lost 6 bases, with 14 bases between them. Germline loops: CDR1 LNHDA, CDR2 SQIVND (reference sequence). This entry is derived from a study of T cell responses to AZD1222 COVID-19 vaccine. Study-level points and caveats: Spike as a whole was targeted by vaccine-associated CD4 TCRs, dominant at 160-218 and 743-854. Most donors were white British and more were female, and clonal diversity was possibly underestimated. Scientists sampled the repertoires only once the peak T cell response had passed. Baseline serostatus was positive in only six AZD1222 recipients.

This specimen consisted of peripheral blood, obtained on day 0 of MenACWY control vaccination. The clonotype comes from an adult in good health. The chain joins TRBV19 to TRBJ2-6; D perhaps matches TRBD1 (7 bases). CDR3 sequence: CASSGVRGEANVLTF. The CDR3 DNA is TGTGCCAGTAGTGGCGTCAGGGGGGAGGCCAACGTCCTGACTTTC.